These 12 T cell receptor beta chains share one sample of origin, sequenced in a study of early T cells in non-severe SARS-CoV-2 infection. MiXCR, run by TCRdb on the 5' RACE reads, gives a single entry per CDR3 protein. In the table there are roughly 54,000 distinct CDR3 sequences, around 12% of which are singletons. The sequenced sample was whole blood. The origin of the receptors is an adult who was a healthcare worker with PCR-confirmed SARS-CoV-2 infection or an uninfected control (not recorded which).

The chain has TRBV6-2 or TRBV6-3 and TRBJ2-1, with 10 bases that match TRBD1. CDR3 length equals 16 residues. V gave up 8 bases and J gave up 5 bases; unmatched junction bases: 12. CDR1 is MNHEY, CDR2 SVGEGT, per germline. CDR3 DNA sequence: TGTGCCAGCCGTCCCGGGACAGGGGTCTTAAACAATGAGCAGTTCTTC. This codes for CASRPGTGVLNNEQFF.

The CDR3 spells CASKLGHSSYEQYF. CDR3 in DNA: TGTGCCAGCAAACTGGGACACTCCTCCTACGAGCAGTACTTC. The gene calls are TRBV11-2 and TRBJ2-7; possible D gene TRBD1, 6 bases. CDR3 length: 14 amino acids. Germline V gene sequence: CDR1 SGHAT, CDR2 FQNNGV. V lost 7 bases and J 0 bases, leaving 13 bases between the germline ends.

This clonotype has ten or more counts. J is TRBJ2-1 and V is TRBV11-2; D might be TRBD1 or TRBD2, each matching 5 bases. This CDR3 contains 15 residues. Germline CDR1 SGHAT, CDR2 FQNNGV. Trimming pared 0 bases from V and 9 bases from J, leaving 15 bases between. CDR3 DNA sequence: TGTGCCAGCAGCTTAGATCGGTGGGACGTCGGTGAGCAGTTCTTC. It codes for CASSLDRWDVGEQFF.

Many counts were recorded for this clonotype. V is TRBV19 and J is TRBJ2-6; the D call may be TRBD1 or TRBD2 (5 bases each). V gave up 3 bases and J gave up 1 base, with 10 bases separating them. Germline V gene lookup returns CDR1 LNHDA and CDR2 SQIVND (reference sequence). The CDR3 spans 16 residues. The CDR3 nucleotides are TGTGCCAGTAGTATGGGACGGACATCTGGGGCCAACGTCCTGACTTTC. It encodes CASSMGRTSGANVLTF.

The chain recombines TRBV3-1 with TRBJ2-7, with D perhaps matching TRBD2 (6 bases). Germline CDR1 reads LGHDT; CDR2 reads YNNKEL (reference sequence). CDR3 length: 12 residues. V lost 4 bases, J lost 3 bases, and 7 bases lay in between. The chain's CDR3 is CASSRGDYEQYF. As DNA, the CDR3 is TGTGCCAGCAGCCGCGGGGACTACGAGCAGTACTTC.

The rearrangement uses TRBV2 and TRBJ2-3; 7 bases agree with TRBD1. Germline lookup yields CDR1 SNHLY and CDR2 FYNNEI. The CDR3 length is 16 residues. The V gene end was trimmed by 9 bases and the J gene end by 2 bases; junction bases not matched to a gene: 14. CDR3: CARIRDREGDTDTQYF. The DNA for the CDR3 is TGTGCCAGAATCCGGGACAGAGAAGGCGACACAGATACGCAGTATTTT.

This clonotype occurred a few times. The chain couples TRBV6-5 to TRBJ1-1, with a weak D call TRBD1 (6 bases). Germline lookup yields CDR1 MNHEY and CDR2 SVGAGI. Trimming pared 7 bases from V and 3 bases from J, leaving 15 bases between. The CDR3 loop spans 14 amino acids. The CDR3 loop reads CASNDRLPDTEAFF. The CDR3 nucleotides are TGTGCCAGCAACGACAGGTTACCCGACACTGAAGCTTTCTTT.

The CDR3, as DNA: TGTGCCAGCAGCCAATCGATTAGCATTTCTAGCACAGATACGCAGTATTTT. Translation: CASSQSISISSTDTQYF. The V gene is TRBV4-2, the J gene TRBJ2-3; D is unresolved. The length of the CDR3 is 17 residues. The V gene lost 2 bases and the J gene lost 0 bases, with 15 bases spanning the gap. CDR1 is LGHNA and CDR2 is YNFKEQ in the germline V gene.

The rearrangement links TRBV29-1 to TRBJ2-7, with TRBD2 matching 12 bases. Germline V lookup: CDR1 SQVTM, CDR2 ANQGSEA. The CDR3 spans 14 residues. V trimming: 5 bases; J trimming: 1 base; junction bases outside the gene matches: 3. The CDR3 reads CSVILAGGSYEQYF. CDR3 coding DNA: TGCAGCGTTATACTAGCGGGAGGTTCCTACGAGCAGTACTTC.

V is TRBV12-3 or TRBV12-4 and J is TRBJ1-2; a weak D match, TRBD1 (5 bases). Trimming left V 6 bases short and J 7 bases short, with 12 bases between. The CDR3 has 12 amino acids. The CDR3 sequence is CASSYQGGGYTF. CDR3 bases: TGTGCCAGCAGCTATCAGGGCGGTGGCTACACCTTC.

This chain links TRBV9 with TRBJ2-7, with TRBD1 matching over 10 bases. CDR3 length: 14 residues. Germline V gene lookup returns CDR1 SGDLS and CDR2 YYNGEE. J gave up 6 bases and V 4 bases, and 7 bases lay outside the gene matches. CDR3 nucleotides: TGTGCCAGCAGCTCGGGACAGGGGATGGGCGAGCAGTACTTC. Translating gives CASSSGQGMGEQYF.

This chain uses TRBV5-6 with TRBJ1-6; D call uncertain. Deletions cut 5 bases from V and 9 bases from J, with 21 bases between. From germline, CDR1 is SGHDT and CDR2 YYEEEE. This CDR3 is built from 16 residues. For the CDR3, the DNA is TGTGCCAGCAGTAGAGATCCAGCCTCTCGGGGTTCACCCCTCCACTTT. It encodes CASSRDPASRGSPLHF.